The rows below give T cell receptor beta chains drawn from one sample of a study of shared T cell receptors in the human thymus. This table comes from immunoSEQ multiplex PCR, and its TCRdb copy is limited to in-frame clones, with some not included. Of roughly 700,000 clones in the sample, more than 75% were seen once. This sample was also put to use in a study of human thymus T cells.

The sample consisted of thymocytes. These receptors all stem from a boy younger than two with a congenital heart defect. Each CDR3 is given with its conserved first and last residue. A D gene is named only where the DNA matches it firmly. For some rows the clone size is stated as once, few or many, or as a class when expanded; others skip it.

d_gene	j_gene	abundance	v_gene	CDR3aa	CDR3nt
.	TRBJ2-7	.	TRBV9	CASSETLACYEQYF	TGTGCCAGCAGCGAAACACTAGCCTGCTACGAGCAGTACTTC
.	TRBJ1-1	once	TRBV7-4	CASSPQGSDTEAFF	TGTGCCAGCAGCCCCCAGGGGTCCGACACTGAAGCTTTCTTT
TRBD1	TRBJ2-7	once	TRBV6-1	CASSPDRGIYEQYF	TGTGCCAGCAGCCCTGACAGGGGAATCTACGAGCAGTACTTC
.	TRBJ2-2	.	TRBV7-2	CASSLGPTGELFF	TGTGCCAGCAGCTTAGGGCCCACCGGGGAGCTGTTTTTT
TRBD2	TRBJ2-7	.	TRBV4-3	CASSQGTPDERESTYEQYF	TGCGCCAGCAGCCAAGGGACCCCTGACGAGCGGGAGTCCACCTACGAGCAGTACTTC
TRBD1	TRBJ2-3	.	TRBV5-4	CASSWPNRGSTDTQYF	TGTGCCAGCAGCTGGCCCAACAGGGGTAGCACAGATACGCAGTATTTT
TRBD1	TRBJ1-2	.	TRBV7-9	CASRPVTGARVYGYTF	TGTGCCAGCAGACCCGTAACAGGGGCGAGGGTCTATGGCTACACCTTC
.	TRBJ2-3	few	TRBV21-1	CASSKASSGRDTQYF	TGTGCCAGCAGCAAAGCGAGTAGCGGGAGGGATACGCAGTATTTT
.	TRBJ2-2	.	TRBV4-3	CASTPGGQTANTGELFF	TGCGCCAGCACCCCCGGGGGGCAGACCGCGAACACCGGGGAGCTGTTTTTT
.	TRBJ2-7	.	TRBV14	CASSQSRGPPYEQYF	TGTGCCAGCAGCCAATCGCGAGGGCCTCCCTACGAGCAGTACTTC